The rows below give T cell receptor beta chains drawn from one sample of a study of T cell repertoires in cytomegalovirus infection. TCRdb recomputed calls from the reads with MiXCR, one row per CDR3 protein. Among around 350,000 distinct CDR3 sequences, over 15% were seen once, and the ten largest hold 8.7%. The sample comprised PBMCs. The receptors were gathered from a human donor in good health (CMV status not recorded). Some clones in this sample may be carry-over from other donors' samples. Both conserved end residues are part of each CDR3. The D gene is left open where the match is weak. Clone size is shown for a subset of rows, as once, few, many or a class of expanded clone.

v_gene	j_gene	d_gene	abundance	CDR3aa	CDR3nt
TRBV6-1	TRBJ1-5	TRBD1	few	CASSYGTGLNQPQHF	TGTGCCAGCAGCTACGGGACAGGGCTAAATCAGCCCCAGCATTTT
TRBV7-2	TRBJ2-1	NA	NA	CASSLAQLSSYNEQFF	TGTGCCAGCAGCTTAGCGCAGTTAAGCTCCTACAATGAGCAGTTCTTC
TRBV11-1	TRBJ2-3	NA	many	CASSSGDYLSTDTQYF	TGTGCCAGCAGCTCAGGGGACTACCTGAGCACAGATACGCAGTATTTT
TRBV7-9	TRBJ1-5	TRBD1	NA	CASSLGTGFQPQHF	TGTGCCAGCAGCTTAGGGACAGGGTTTCAGCCCCAGCATTTT
TRBV20-1	TRBJ1-2	NA	NA	CSARETDYGYTF	TGCAGTGCTAGAGAAACAGACTATGGCTACACCTTC
TRBV6-6	TRBJ1-5	NA	NA	CASRPGQSRSQPQHF	TGTGCCAGCAGACCTGGACAGAGCCGCAGTCAGCCCCAGCATTTT
TRBV7-7	TRBJ2-2	NA	few	CASSRITSGELFF	TGTGCCAGCAGCCGCATTACAAGCGGGGAGCTGTTTTTT
TRBV7-8	TRBJ1-1	NA	many	CASSPGGGTVAFF	TGTGCCAGCAGCCCCGGGGGGGGGACGGTAGCTTTCTTT
TRBV11-2	TRBJ2-1	TRBD2	few	CASSSGREGITYNEQFF	TGTGCCAGCAGCTCGGGTCGGGAGGGGATTACCTACAATGAGCAGTTCTTC
TRBV2	TRBJ2-7	TRBD1	NA	CASSVTGGGSEQYF	TGTGCCAGCAGTGTGACAGGGGGAGGAAGCGAGCAGTACTTC
TRBV20-1	TRBJ1-4	NA	NA	CSASGRGGEKLFF	TGCAGTGCTAGTGGACGTGGGGGAGAAAAACTGTTTTTT
TRBV29-1	TRBJ2-3	TRBD2	many	CSYGTSGDTDTQYF	TGCAGCTACGGGACTAGCGGTGACACAGATACGCAGTATTTT
TRBV7-2	TRBJ2-7	NA	many	CASSLVVLYEQYF	TGTGCCAGCAGCTTAGTGGTGCTCTACGAGCAGTACTTC
TRBV27	TRBJ1-5	NA	NA	CASRLTGNQPQHF	TGTGCCAGCAGGCTCACCGGTAATCAGCCCCAGCATTTT
TRBV11-2	TRBJ2-2	NA	once	CASSIWLKNTGELFF	TGTGCCAGCAGCATCTGGCTCAAAAACACCGGGGAGCTGTTTTTT
TRBV24-1	TRBJ1-5	TRBD1	few	CATSFGTGGNQPQHF	TGTGCCACCAGTTTCGGGACAGGGGGCAATCAGCCCCAGCATTTT
TRBV7-2	TRBJ2-5	NA	many	CASSSPGTNSGETQYF	TGTGCCAGCAGCTCGCCGGGGACAAATAGCGGAGAGACCCAGTACTTC
TRBV7-2	TRBJ2-5	TRBD1	many	CASTPRAGGQQETQYF	TGTGCCAGCACCCCGCGGGCAGGGGGCCAACAAGAGACCCAGTACTTC
TRBV12-3/TRBV12-4	TRBJ2-1	NA	many	CASSLAGGFPHSYNEQFF	TGTGCCAGCAGTTTAGCGGGAGGCTTCCCCCACTCCTACAATGAGCAGTTCTTC
TRBV7-2	TRBJ2-1	NA	NA	CASSFGELIYNEQFF	TGTGCCAGCAGCTTTGGAGAACTAATCTACAATGAGCAGTTCTTC
TRBV7-2	TRBJ1-2	TRBD1	many	CASSLTQGANYGYTF	TGTGCCAGCAGCTTAACACAGGGGGCCAACTATGGCTACACCTTC
TRBV19	TRBJ1-1	TRBD1	NA	CASSPLLWDRVSTEAFF	TGTGCCAGTAGTCCTCTTCTGTGGGACAGGGTATCCACTGAAGCTTTCTTT
TRBV20-1	TRBJ2-7	TRBD1	few	CSARDWLDRGEHEQYF	TGCAGTGCTAGAGATTGGCTGGACAGGGGGGAACACGAGCAGTACTTC
TRBV7-2	TRBJ2-7	NA	many	CASSTGVLFYEQYF	TGTGCCAGCAGCACCGGGGTCCTCTTCTACGAGCAGTACTTC
TRBV6-6	TRBJ2-3	TRBD2	NA	CASRPRIASGGGTDTQYF	TGTGCCAGCCGACCCCGGATCGCTAGCGGGGGGGGGACAGATACGCAGTATTTT